Shown below are 6 T cell receptor beta chains from a single sample sequenced in a study of shared clonotypes between healthy human individuals (dated by TCRdb to 2019 to 2021). Library preparation used the immunoSEQ multiplex PCR assay. TCRdb obtained this table from immuneACCESS and retained in-frame rearrangements with V and J assigned. These tables miss some clones; where compared with another copy, unresolved V genes account for less than half of the shortfall, and the remainder is unexplained. In all, the sample holds more than 150,000 clones, and approximately 92% of those were seen once. The top ten clonotypes cover 0.065% to 0.07% of the sample. Sequenced sample: naive CD4+ T cells sorted from blood. In the paper's terms, the cell subset or site label means: CD45RA+ positively selected. The receptors stem from a woman aged 30 to 39 in good health.

The genes are TRBV30 and TRBJ1-3; D unresolved. Trimming took off 7 bases at V and 0 bases at J, with 10 bases between the two ends. Germline V gives CDR1 GTSNPN, CDR2 SVGIG (reference sequence). The CDR3 covers 13 residues. The CDR3: CAFQVISGNTIYF. The CDR3 coding sequence is TGTGCCTTTCAGGTGATCTCTGGAAACACCATATATTTT.

The chain recombines TRBV6-5 with TRBJ1-2; D gene unclear. The V end lost 4 bases, the J end lost 7 bases, and 13 bases lay between the germline ends. Germline-derived CDR1 and CDR2 are MNHEY and SVGAGI. The CDR3 is made up of 13 amino acids. The CDR3, as DNA: TGTGCCAGCAGTTTATCCTTCTCCTTTGGCTACACCTTC. Residues: CASSLSFSFGYTF.

As concerns this clone: In the same sample, other DNA sequences code for this CDR3. The chain employs TRBV7-9 and TRBJ2-7; D is unclear. V was trimmed by 0 bases and J by 0 bases, leaving 9 bases between them. Germline V lookup: CDR1 SEHNR, CDR2 FQNEAQ (reference sequence). The CDR3 contains 15 residues. The CDR3 loop is CASSLAGGSSYEQYF. Written as DNA, the CDR3 is TGTGCCAGCAGCTTAGCGGGTGGAAGCTCCTACGAGCAGTACTTC.

V and J are TRBV28 and TRBJ1-3, with 9 bases that match TRBD1. Germline trimming cut 6 bases from V and 4 bases from J; bases unmatched to any gene: 13. Per the germline V gene, CDR1 is MDHEN and CDR2 is SYDVKM. This CDR3 region has 17 residues. As DNA, the CDR3 is TGTGCCAGCAGACGCGGGCTACAGGGGGCAGAAGGAAACACCATATATTTT. It translates to CASRRGLQGAEGNTIYF.

This clone was picked up one time. The chain joins TRBV6-1 to TRBJ1-4; D may be TRBD1 (5 bases). This CDR3 spans 14 amino acids. CDR1 and CDR2 (germline): MNHNS, SASEGT. V dropped 5 bases and J dropped 7 bases, with 14 bases sitting between them. CDR3 protein: CASSSGLPSEKLFF. DNA for the CDR3: TGTGCCAGCAGTTCGGGACTACCAAGTGAAAAACTGTTTTTT.

This chain uses TRBV5-1 with TRBJ1-4; D may be TRBD1 (6 bases). Trimming shortened V by 3 bases and J by 4 bases, and 10 bases separated the two germline ends. Germline V gene lookup returns CDR1 SGHRS and CDR2 YFSETQ. The length of the CDR3 is 14 residues. The CDR3 here is CASSSTGFNEKLFF. CDR3 nucleotides: TGCGCCAGCAGCTCCACAGGGTTTAATGAAAAACTGTTTTTT.